These 29 T cell receptor beta chains share one sample of origin, sequenced in a study of T cell clonality in common variable immunodeficiency. Broader study findings: Common variable immunodeficiency TCR beta sequences reportedly had fewer deletions and N-nucleotide insertions.

These receptors have no known antigen. Here immunoSEQ multiplex PCR was the method, and the copy in TCRdb shows in-frame clones only, minus some. The sample contains roughly 30,000 clones, none of them singletons. Material: peripheral blood mononuclear cells. Receptor source: a human donor with common variable immunodeficiency.

CDR3 bases read: TGCGCCAGCAGTCAATTATCCGTCAGGGCTCATTGGAACACTGAA. It yields the protein CASSQLSVRAHWNTE. The whole CDR3 protein reads CASSQLSVRAHWNTEAFF. The chain employs TRBV23-1 and TRBJ1-1; TRBD1 is a possible D gene (5 bases). The CDR3 end falls 3 residues outside the read, so it is completed with the germline J gene. TRBV23-1 is placed among ORFs of uncertain function. The CDR3 has 18 residues. V was shortened by 1 base and J by 1 base, with 19 bases between the two germline ends.

At least ten counts were recorded for this clone. The read finishes 3 residues shy of the CDR3 end, and the germline J gene is used to complete it. The chain combines TRBV6-1 with TRBJ2-7; D gene unclear. CDR3 length: 11 amino acids. The germline gives CDR1 MNHNS, CDR2 SASEGT. V was shortened by 2 bases and J by 6 bases, with 5 bases between the two germline ends. CDR3 protein: CASSELSEQYF. CDR3 DNA (partial): TGTGCCAGCAGTGAACTCAGCGAG.

Comment on this clone: The read stops 3 residues short of the end of the CDR3; the missing end is completed from the germline J gene. The chain couples TRBV29-1 to TRBJ2-7, with 9 nucleotides matching TRBD2. The CDR3 length is 14 residues. Looked up from germline, CDR1 is SQVTM and CDR2 is ANQGSEA. Germline trimming cut 6 bases from V and 4 bases from J; bases unmatched to any gene: 10. The CDR3 region is CSVAAGGGGYEQYF. The covered CDR3 bases are TGCAGCGTGGCCGCGGGGGGGGGTGGGTACGAG.

This clone occurred many times. The read is 3 residues too short to cover the CDR3 end, so that end is filled in from the germline J gene. The V call is TRBV11-3, the J call TRBJ2-3; 10 nucleotides agree with TRBD2. V trimming: 3 bases; J trimming: 5 bases; junction bases outside the gene matches: 5. This CDR3 has 15 residues. CDR1 SGHNT and CDR2 YENEEA come from the germline V gene. CDR3 DNA, as far as it was read: TGTGCCAGCAGCTTGCTAGCGGGAGATGTAGATACG. Encoded protein: CASSLLAGDVDT. The entire CDR3 is CASSLLAGDVDTQYF.

This clone was picked up a small number of times. CDR3 loop: CAWSAQAGSGYTF. The covered CDR3 bases are TGTGCCTGGAGTGCCCAAGCAGGGTCTGGC. This chain connects TRBV30 to TRBJ1-2; the D gene is possibly TRBD1 (5 bases). The observed sequence ends 3 residues before the CDR3 terminus, with the missing tail filled in from the germline J gene. In germline, CDR1 is GTSNPN, CDR2 SVGIG (reference sequence). V dropped 1 base and J dropped 7 bases, with 13 bases sitting between them. The CDR3 loop spans 13 amino acids.

This clone was picked up many times. The read stops 3 residues short of the end of the CDR3; the missing end is completed from the germline J gene. The V and J genes are TRBV5-1 and TRBJ1-6; 8 positions match TRBD1. There are 17 residues in the CDR3. Germline-derived CDR1 and CDR2 are SGHRS and YFSETQ. V was clipped by 0 bases and J by 6 bases; unmatched bases: 8. CDR3 DNA (partial): TGCGCCAGCAGCTTGGACCCCGGGACAGGAACTAATTCACCC. Translation: CASSLDPGTGTNSP. The full CDR3 sequence reads CASSLDPGTGTNSPLHF.

This clone appeared a few times. The read gets to within 3 residues of the CDR3 end, and the germline J gene fills in the rest. The chain links TRBV7-8 to TRBJ2-1; weak D call: TRBD1 (6 bases). Trimming shortened V by 1 base and J by 0 bases, and 10 bases separated the two germline ends. Germline V lookup: CDR1 SGHVS, CDR2 FQNEAQ. CDR3 length equals 16 residues. CDR3 in amino acids: CASSLGRTASYNEQFF. The sequenced part of the CDR3 DNA is TGTGCCAGCAGCTTAGGAAGGACAGCCTCCTACAATGAG.

In this sample, this clone turned up many times. The read ends 3 residues shy of where the CDR3 ends; the end is completed using the germline J gene. This rearrangement joins TRBV5-1 to TRBJ1-2; 7 bases align to TRBD1. This CDR3 is built from 13 residues. Germline CDR1 SGHRS, CDR2 YFSETQ. The part of the CDR3 DNA that was read is TGCGCCAGCAGTAAAGAGGGGGCTGGGGGC. It encodes CASSKEGAGG. The entire CDR3 protein is CASSKEGAGGYTF.

This clone appeared many times. Sequencing ends 3 residues short of the CDR3 end; the germline J gene provides the rest. The V gene is TRBV7-9, the J gene TRBJ2-3, with D perhaps matching TRBD2 (6 bases). The CDR3 extends over 14 amino acids. With 2 bases removed from V and 4 bases from J, the gap between germline ends came to 10 bases. Germline CDR1 SEHNR, CDR2 FQNEAQ (reference sequence). This chain's CDR3 is CASSLSGGSDTQYF. The part of the CDR3 DNA that was read is TGTGCCAGCAGCTTATCTGGAGGGTCAGATACG. The entire variable domain, with the rest obtained from reference TRBV7-9 and TRBJ2-3, is as follows: DTGVSQNPRHKITKRGQNVTFRCDPISEHNRLYWYRQTLGQGPEFLTYFQNEAQLEKSRLLSDRFSAERPKGSFSTLEIQRTEQGDSAMYLCASSLSGGSDTQYFGPGTRLTVL.

This clone has at least ten counts. This CDR3 is CASSHGQGMGSTDTQYF. CDR3 DNA, as far as it was read: TGTGCCAGCTCACACGGACAGGGGATGGGTAGCACAGATACG. This sequence joins TRBV18 and TRBJ2-3; 9 nucleotides align to TRBD1. The read terminates 3 residues before the CDR3 end, so the remaining end is supplied by the germline J gene. Losses at the gene ends were 4 bases for V and 0 bases for J; bases not matched to a gene: 8. In germline, CDR1 is KGHSH, CDR2 LQKENI. There are 17 residues in the CDR3.

This clone was seen repeatedly, ten times or more. The DNA ends 3 residues before the CDR3 does, and the rest of the CDR3 is filled in from the germline J gene. The genes are TRBV18 and TRBJ2-1; 7 nucleotides agree with TRBD1. Looked up from germline, CDR1 is KGHSH and CDR2 is LQKENI. The CDR3 has 16 amino acids. Trimming took 0 bases from V and 4 from J; bases not matched to a gene: 6. CDR3 bases read: TGTGCCAGCTCACCACCGGCAGGGGGAGTATACAATGAG. Translation gives CASSPPAGGVYNE. The whole CDR3 protein reads CASSPPAGGVYNEQFF.

This clone was seen many times. The read ends 3 residues shy of where the CDR3 ends; the end is completed using the germline J gene. This sequence joins TRBV29-1 and TRBJ2-1; D perhaps matches TRBD1 (5 bases). Germline V lookup: CDR1 SQVTM, CDR2 ANQGSEA. This CDR3 contains 20 residues. V was clipped by 0 bases and J by 2 bases, with 26 bases between them. The CDR3 loop is CSVEDPSVSGNELTYNEQFF. The CDR3 bases that were read are TGCAGCGTTGAAGATCCTAGTGTGTCAGGGAATGAATTAACCTACAATGAG.

This clone was recorded at least ten times. The CDR3 is cut off 3 residues early in the read; its end comes from the germline J gene. This rearrangement joins TRBV19 to TRBJ2-1, with D uncertain. Germline assignment: CDR1 LNHDA and CDR2 SQIVND (reference sequence). V gave up 3 bases and J gave up 2 bases, with 20 bases separating them. CDR3 length: 18 residues. Incomplete CDR3 DNA: TGTGCCAGTAGTATCATTTTTTTGGCTAGGCCAACCTACAATGAG. Translation gives CASSIIFLARPTYNE. The full CDR3 protein reads CASSIIFLARPTYNEQFF.

This clone was picked up many times. The CDR3 extends 3 residues past the end of the read, so its final part is completed from the germline J gene. In the same sample, other DNA sequences code for this CDR3. The chain uses TRBV6-1 and TRBJ2-1; 7 bases fit TRBD2. Germline trimming cut 2 bases from V and 5 bases from J; bases unmatched to any gene: 6. The CDR3 covers 15 residues. From germline, CDR1 is MNHNS and CDR2 SASEGT. The CDR3 loop reads CASSEQGGRDNEQFF. CDR3 DNA (partial): TGTGCCAGCAGTGAACAGGGAGGGAGAGACAATGAG.

Ten or more counts support this clone. The observed sequence ends 3 residues before the CDR3 terminus, with the missing tail filled in from the germline J gene. The chain recombines TRBV7-3 with TRBJ2-2, with no clear D. From germline, CDR1 is SGHTA and CDR2 FQGTGA. This CDR3 has 14 residues. Trimming cost V 4 bases and J 2 bases, with 8 bases left between them. The CDR3 bases that were read are TGTGCCAGCAGCTCGAACTCAAACACCGGGGAG. Its protein product is CASSSNSNTGE. The full-length CDR3 reads as CASSSNSNTGELFF.

This clone occurred many times. Read coverage stops 3 residues before the CDR3 terminus; the germline J gene supplies the remainder. The chain carries TRBV18 and TRBJ2-1; 8 nucleotides line up with TRBD2. This CDR3 spans 13 amino acids. With V trimmed by 5 bases and J by 8 bases, 5 bases remained unmatched. Germline-derived CDR1 and CDR2 are KGHSH and LQKENI. The CDR3 reads CASSSLAGHEQFF. The sequenced part of the CDR3 DNA is TGTGCCAGCTCATCGCTAGCGGGCCATGAG.

This clone was counted at least ten times. The read stops 3 residues short of the end of the CDR3; the missing end is completed from the germline J gene. The chain has TRBV10-3 and TRBJ2-3, with D unclear. Trimming removed 4 bases at V and 1 base at J, with 15 bases between. Germline values: CDR1 ENHRY, CDR2 SYGVKD. This CDR3 region has 16 residues. The CDR3 DNA, read in part, is TGTGCCATCAGTGGTTGGGCTGGTTCCGGCACAGATACG. It translates to CAISGWAGSGTDT. Given in full, the CDR3 is CAISGWAGSGTDTQYF.

Comments on this clone: The CDR3 goes on 3 residues after the read ends, and that part is filled in from the germline J gene. The gene calls are TRBV5-6 and TRBJ2-1, with D possibly matching TRBD1 (5 bases). Germline V gives CDR1 SGHDT, CDR2 YYEEEE. The length of the CDR3 is 15 residues. Trimming stripped 1 base from V and 2 bases from J, with 10 bases between. This CDR3 is CASSLRVRAYNEQFF. The sequenced CDR3 bases are TGTGCCAGCAGCTTGAGGGTCAGGGCCTACAATGAG.

This clone was counted only a few times. The CDR3 end is not reached by the read, which stops 3 residues before it; the germline J gene fills it in. The chain is built from TRBV20-1 and TRBJ2-7, with TRBD2 matching over 9 bases. The germline V gene has CDR1 DFQATT and CDR2 SNEGSKA (reference sequence). Trimming at V came to 5 bases and at J to 4 bases, leaving 15 bases not matched to a gene. This CDR3 has 16 amino acids. CDR3 region: CSAGRKAGGPGYEQYF. CDR3 DNA (partial): TGCAGTGCTGGACGCAAGGCGGGAGGGCCTGGATACGAG.

With regard to this clone: The read comes to an end 3 residues before the CDR3 does, leaving the germline J gene to fill in the end. V is TRBV19 and J is TRBJ1-5; TRBD1 matches 7 bases. CDR1 and CDR2 from the germline V gene are LNHDA and SQIVND (reference sequence). The CDR3 length is 13 residues. With 5 bases clipped from V and 4 bases from J, the junction kept 2 bases outside the gene matches. CDR3 sequence reads: CASSGRGNQPQHF. CDR3 DNA (partial): TGTGCCAGTAGTGGCAGGGGGAATCAGCCC.

This clone showed up many times. The read terminates 3 residues ahead of where the CDR3 ends, so the germline J gene completes it. The chain joins TRBV11-2 to TRBJ2-1, with TRBD1 matching 9 bases. V was clipped by 4 bases and J by 7 bases; unmatched bases: 2. The CDR3 is made up of 13 amino acids. Per germline, CDR1 SGHAT and CDR2 FQNNGV. The sequenced part of the CDR3 DNA is TGTGCCAGCAGCTGGACAGGGGTTAATGAG. Protein: CASSWTGVNE. In full, the CDR3 reads CASSWTGVNEQFF.

In this sample, this clone turned up many times. The read gets to within 3 residues of the CDR3 end, and the germline J gene fills in the rest. The chain carries TRBV7-9 and TRBJ1-1; D is unresolved. Germline-derived CDR1 and CDR2 are SEHNR and FQNEAQ (reference sequence). The CDR3 extends over 12 amino acids. Trimming left V 3 bases short and J 5 bases short, with 7 bases between. The CDR3 is CASSFSVTEAFF. The DNA read from the CDR3 is TGTGCCAGCAGCTTTAGCGTGACTGAA.

This clone was recorded at least ten times. The read is 3 residues too short to cover the CDR3 end, so that end is filled in from the germline J gene. The chain couples TRBV5-1 to TRBJ1-4, with D unresolved. Germline V gene lookup returns CDR1 SGHRS and CDR2 YFSETQ. The CDR3 consists of 17 residues. Trimming removed 1 base at V and 5 bases at J, with 18 bases between. CDR3: CASSLYPGGPRNEKLFF. The CDR3 DNA, read in part, is TGCGCCAGCAGCTTGTATCCTGGTGGGCCGAGGAATGAAAAA.

This clone was picked up a small number of times. The observed sequence ends 3 residues before the CDR3 terminus, with the missing tail filled in from the germline J gene. The chain has TRBV20-1 and TRBJ1-4; tentative D call: TRBD1 (5 bases). CDR3 length equals 16 residues. V was cut by 4 bases and J by 0 bases, with 15 bases left in between. CDR1 DFQATT and CDR2 SNEGSKA come from the germline V gene (reference sequence). CDR3 bases read: TGCAGTGCTAATGACGCGGGGACGGCAACTAATGAAAAA. Protein: CSANDAGTATNEK. The entire CDR3 reads CSANDAGTATNEKLFF.

This clone was recorded many times. The sequence runs out 3 residues before the end of the CDR3; the remainder is reconstructed from the germline J gene. The chain joins TRBV18 to TRBJ1-5, with D possibly being TRBD1 (5 bases). CDR1 and CDR2 from the germline V gene are KGHSH and LQKENI. This CDR3 has 13 residues. Trimming stripped 8 bases from V and 1 base from J, with 9 bases between. The sequenced CDR3 bases are TGTGCCAGCGCGGGGGGGAGCAATCAGCCC. It encodes CASAGGSNQP. The entire CDR3 protein reads CASAGGSNQPQHF. Combining the CDR3 with reference TRBV18 and TRBJ1-5 gives the whole variable domain NAGVMQNPRHLVRRRGQEARLRCSPMKGHSHVYWYRQLPEEGLKFMVYLQKENIIDESGMPKERFSAEFPKEGPSILRIQQVVRGDSAAYFCASAGGSNQPQHFGDGTRLSIL.

This clone has at least ten counts. The sequence runs out 3 residues before the end of the CDR3; the remainder is reconstructed from the germline J gene. The chain has TRBV5-4 and TRBJ1-1, with TRBD1 matching 7 bases. V lost 5 bases, J lost 3 bases, and 13 bases stayed unmatched. This CDR3 region has 16 residues. Germline CDR1 SGHNT, CDR2 YYREEE (reference sequence). The CDR3 loop is CASSPSLEQGHTEAFF. The DNA read from the CDR3 is TGTGCCAGCAGTCCAAGCCTGGAACAGGGGCACACTGAA. Together with reference TRBV5-4 and TRBJ1-1, the CDR3 gives the full variable domain: ETGVTQSPTHLIKTRGQQVTLRCSSQSGHNTVSWYQQALGQGPQFIFQYYREEENGRGNFPPRFSGLQFPNYSSELNVNALELDDSALYLCASSPSLEQGHTEAFFGQGTRLTVV.

This clone was seen at least ten times. The read terminates 3 residues ahead of where the CDR3 ends, so the germline J gene completes it. The genes are TRBV28 and TRBJ1-4, with 7 nucleotides matching TRBD1. Germline lookup yields CDR1 MDHEN and CDR2 SYDVKM. Trimming removed 3 bases from V and 8 bases from J; junction bases left unmatched: 6. CDR3 length equals 14 residues. The covered CDR3 bases are TGTGCCAGCAGTTTCGACAGGGTGAAGGAAAAA. It yields the protein CASSFDRVKEK. The whole CDR3 region reads CASSFDRVKEKLFF.

This clone came up many times. The DNA ends 3 residues before the CDR3 does, and the rest of the CDR3 is filled in from the germline J gene. This chain uses TRBV19 with TRBJ1-5, with 11 nucleotides matching TRBD1. Germline CDR1 is LNHDA and CDR2 is SQIVND (reference sequence). The CDR3 is 19 amino acids. After removal of 8 bases from V and 0 bases from J, the junction contained 15 bases not matched to a gene. The CDR3 sequence: CASSYRPGQGDYSNQPQHF. The part of the CDR3 DNA that was read is TGTGCCAGTTCCTATAGACCGGGACAGGGGGATTATAGCAATCAGCCC. Filled out from reference TRBV19 and TRBJ1-5, the complete variable domain reads DGGITQSPKYLFRKEGQNVTLSCEQNLNHDAMYWYRQDPGQGLRLIYYSQIVNDFQKGDIAEGYSVSREKKESFPLTVTSAQKNPTAFYLCASSYRPGQGDYSNQPQHFGDGTRLSIL.

In regard to this clone: The read is 3 residues too short to cover the CDR3 end, so that end is filled in from the germline J gene. V usage is TRBV5-1 and J usage is TRBJ1-2; the D is unclear. Looked up from germline, CDR1 is SGHRS and CDR2 is YFSETQ. V was pared by 5 bases and J by 3 bases, with 14 bases between. The CDR3 runs 14 residues. CDR3: CASRGHYADYGYTF. The part of the CDR3 DNA that was read is TGCGCCAGCAGAGGTCATTATGCAGACTATGGC.